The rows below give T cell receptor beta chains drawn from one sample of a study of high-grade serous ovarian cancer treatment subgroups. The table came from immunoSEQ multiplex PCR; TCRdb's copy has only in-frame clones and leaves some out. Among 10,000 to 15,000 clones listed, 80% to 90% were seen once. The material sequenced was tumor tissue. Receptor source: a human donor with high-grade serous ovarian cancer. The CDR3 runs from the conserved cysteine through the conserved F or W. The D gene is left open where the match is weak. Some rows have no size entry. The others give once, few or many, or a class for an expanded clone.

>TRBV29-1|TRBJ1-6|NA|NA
CSVGWGADSPLHF
TGCAGCGTTGGATGGGGGGCCGATTCACCCCTCCACTTT
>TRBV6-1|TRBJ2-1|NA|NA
CASSEGLYNEQFF
TGTGCCAGCAGTGAAGGACTTTACAATGAGCAGTTCTTC
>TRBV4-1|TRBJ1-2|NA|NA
CASSQDQGLSGYTF
TGCGCCAGCAGCCAAGATCAAGGGTTGAGTGGCTACACCTTC
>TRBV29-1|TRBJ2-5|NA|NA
CSAAPPGPGTQYF
TGCAGCGCCGCCCCACCCGGACCCGGGACCCAGTACTTC
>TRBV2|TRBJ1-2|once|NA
CASSGRLIGSNYGYTF
TGTGCCAGCAGTGGCAGACTAATTGGATCTAACTATGGCTACACCTTC
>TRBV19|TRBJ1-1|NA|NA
CASGIWEGIEAFF
TGTGCCAGTGGAATCTGGGAGGGAATTGAAGCTTTCTTT
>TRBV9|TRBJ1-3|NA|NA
CASSVDSSGNTIYF
TGTGCCAGCAGCGTAGATAGCTCTGGAAACACCATATATTTT
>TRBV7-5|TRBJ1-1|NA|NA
CVRSARGKIGNTEAFF
TGTGTCAGAAGCGCTAGGGGCAAGATAGGGAACACTGAAGCTTTCTTT
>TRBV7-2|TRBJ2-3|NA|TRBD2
CASSLGPGLAGRTDTQYF
TGTGCCAGCAGCTTGGGTCCGGGACTAGCGGGGAGGACAGATACGCAGTATTTT
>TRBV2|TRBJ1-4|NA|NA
CASSEDTSTNEKLFF
TGTGCCAGCAGCGAGGACACCTCAACTAATGAAAAACTGTTTTTT
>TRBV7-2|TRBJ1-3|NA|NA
CASSLDSGFGNTIYF
TGTGCCAGCAGCTTAGATTCAGGGTTCGGAAACACCATATATTTT
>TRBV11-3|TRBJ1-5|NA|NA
CASSSHSQGQPQHF
TGTGCCAGCAGCTCGCACTCACAGGGTCAGCCCCAGCATTTT
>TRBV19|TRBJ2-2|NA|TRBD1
CASSAGGFGELFF
TGTGCCAGTAGTGCAGGGGGATTCGGGGAGCTGTTTTTT
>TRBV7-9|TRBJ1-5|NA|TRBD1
CASSGTGSGDQPQHF
TGTGCCAGCAGCGGGACAGGGAGTGGGGATCAGCCCCAGCATTTT
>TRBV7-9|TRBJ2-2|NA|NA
CASSPDLKNTGELFF
TGTGCCAGCAGCCCGGATTTAAAGAACACCGGGGAGCTGTTTTTT
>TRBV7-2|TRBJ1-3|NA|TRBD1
CASRDRVSGNTIYF
TGTGCCAGCAGGGACAGGGTATCTGGAAACACCATATATTTT
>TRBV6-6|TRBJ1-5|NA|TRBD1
CASSYTGGNQPQHF
TGTGCCAGCAGTTATACAGGGGGCAATCAGCCCCAGCATTTT
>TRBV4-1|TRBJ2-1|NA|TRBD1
CASSQEGRQGANEQFF
TGCGCCAGCAGCCAAGAAGGGAGACAGGGGGCAAATGAGCAGTTCTTC
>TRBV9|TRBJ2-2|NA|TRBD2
CASSVEAGDNTGELFF
TGTGCCAGCAGCGTAGAAGCGGGAGATAACACCGGGGAGCTGTTTTTT
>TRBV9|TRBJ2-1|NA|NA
CASSPSPIGRERNEQFF
TGTGCCAGCAGCCCCTCTCCCATAGGTCGGGAGCGCAATGAGCAGTTCTTC
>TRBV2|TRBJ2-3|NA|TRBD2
CASKGTSGGMNTDTQYF
TGTGCCAGCAAAGGGACTAGCGGGGGCATGAACACAGATACGCAGTATTTT
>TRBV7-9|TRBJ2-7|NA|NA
CASSTESSYEQYF
TGTGCCAGCAGTACGGAGAGCTCCTACGAGCAGTACTTC
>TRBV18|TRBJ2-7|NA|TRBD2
CASSPGLDYEQYF
TGTGCCAGCTCACCGGGACTAGATTACGAGCAGTACTTC
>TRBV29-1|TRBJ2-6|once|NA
CSLFDSGANVLTF
TGCAGTCTTTTCGACTCTGGGGCCAACGTCCTGACTTTC
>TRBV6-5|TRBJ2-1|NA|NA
CASRITSGDEQFF
TGTGCCAGCAGGATTACCAGTGGGGATGAGCAGTTCTTC
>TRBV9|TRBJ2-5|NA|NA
CASSVVGGPSETQYF
TGTGCCAGCAGCGTAGTTGGGGGGCCCTCGGAGACCCAGTACTTC
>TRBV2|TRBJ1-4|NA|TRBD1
CASNIGTGTNEKLFF
TGTGCCAGCAACATCGGGACAGGGACTAATGAAAAACTGTTTTTT
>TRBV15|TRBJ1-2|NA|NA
CATSRGIGTYYGYTF
TGTGCCACCAGCAGAGGAATTGGGACCTACTATGGCTACACCTTC
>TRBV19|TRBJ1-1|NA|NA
CASIQEGHPNTEAFF
TGTGCCAGTATCCAGGAGGGACATCCGAACACTGAAGCTTTCTTT
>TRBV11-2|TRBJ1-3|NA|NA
CASSPLGNTIYF
TGTGCCAGCAGCCCCTTGGGAAACACCATATATTTT
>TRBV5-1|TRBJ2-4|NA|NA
CASTPGGGGKNIQYF
TGCGCCAGCACCCCCGGCGGAGGTGGCAAAAACATTCAGTACTTC
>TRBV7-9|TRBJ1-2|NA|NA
CASSGLLGTYGYTF
TGTGCCAGCAGTGGGCTCCTGGGGACCTATGGCTACACCTTC
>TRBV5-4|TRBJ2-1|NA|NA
CASSLPGAYNEQFF
TGTGCCAGCAGCTTGCCGGGCGCCTACAATGAGCAGTTCTTC
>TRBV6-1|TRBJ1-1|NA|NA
CASSSQGGPEAFF
TGTGCCAGCAGTTCACAGGGAGGGCCTGAAGCTTTCTTT
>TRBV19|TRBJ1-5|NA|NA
CASRDNLYSNQPQHF
TGTGCCAGTAGGGACAACTTATATAGCAATCAGCCCCAGCATTTT
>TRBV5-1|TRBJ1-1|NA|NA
CASSLEVRPGNTEAFF
TGCGCCAGCAGCTTGGAAGTCAGGCCTGGGAACACTGAAGCTTTCTTT
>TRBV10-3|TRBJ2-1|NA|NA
CAISPGHEQFF
TGTGCCATCAGTCCTGGGCATGAGCAGTTCTTC
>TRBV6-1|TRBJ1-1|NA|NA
CASSDPPGTRNTEAFF
TGTGCCAGCAGTGATCCCCCCGGGACAAGGAACACTGAAGCTTTCTTT
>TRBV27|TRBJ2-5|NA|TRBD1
CASSFLGQQQETQYF
TGTGCCAGCAGTTTCCTGGGACAGCAACAAGAGACCCAGTACTTC
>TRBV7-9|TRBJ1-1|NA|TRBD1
CASSYTPGQGVSFF
TGTGCCAGCAGCTATACCCCGGGACAGGGGGTTTCTTTCTTT
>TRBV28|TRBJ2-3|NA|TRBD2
CASSSGGTDTQYF
TGTGCCAGCAGTTCCGGGGGGACAGATACGCAGTATTTT
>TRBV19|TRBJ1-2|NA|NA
CASSLTGTANYGYTF
TGTGCCAGTAGTCTCACCGGGACGGCTAACTATGGCTACACCTTC
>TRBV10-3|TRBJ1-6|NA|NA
CAISESGRSGKSPLHF
TGTGCCATCAGTGAGTCAGGCAGGTCAGGGAAGTCACCCCTCCACTTT
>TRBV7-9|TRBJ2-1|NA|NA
CASSQAGAGPGEQFF
TGTGCCAGCAGCCAAGCCGGGGCAGGGCCCGGCGAGCAGTTCTTC
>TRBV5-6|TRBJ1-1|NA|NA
CASSLGPGDTEAFF
TGTGCCAGCAGCTTGGGGCCAGGGGACACTGAAGCTTTCTTT
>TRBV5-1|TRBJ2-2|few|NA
CASSLGGGTGELFF
TGCGCCAGCAGCTTAGGAGGAGGCACCGGGGAGCTGTTTTTT
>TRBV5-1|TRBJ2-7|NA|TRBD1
CASSLVTGKDEQYF
TGCGCCAGCAGCTTGGTGACAGGGAAGGACGAGCAGTACTTC
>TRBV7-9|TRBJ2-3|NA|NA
CASSFRGYPDTQYF
TGTGCCAGCAGCTTCCGGGGGTACCCAGATACGCAGTATTTT
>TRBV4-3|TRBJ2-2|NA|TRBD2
CASSRGLAGGRTGELFF
TGCGCCAGCAGCCGGGGACTAGCGGGGGGTCGCACCGGGGAGCTGTTTTTT
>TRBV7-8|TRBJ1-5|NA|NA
CASSSISVQAHRQPQHF
TGTGCCAGCAGCTCAATAAGCGTACAGGCACATCGTCAGCCCCAGCATTTT
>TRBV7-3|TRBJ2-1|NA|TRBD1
CASSSGQVNEQFF
TGTGCCAGCAGCTCCGGACAGGTCAATGAGCAGTTCTTC